Described below is a single T cell receptor beta chain sequence and its context. Its cognate antigen is unknown. These data come from a study of OX40 agonist ivuxolimab in advanced cancers. Study information: With a range of about 20 to 79, age averaged approximately 64 years, and more than 75% were male.

Broader study findings: In general, CD8+ T cells held more expanded clones than CD4+ did, on average. Relatively little clonal expansion, among the lowest observed, appeared in partial responders at 0.1-3.0 mg/kg.

CDR1 and CDR2 from the germline V gene are LNHDA and SQIVND (reference sequence). The V end lost 10 bases, the J end lost 2 bases, and 14 bases lay between the germline ends. CDR3 size: 13 residues. Blood samples were obtained at baseline, cycle 4 day 1, and cycle 7 day 1. The repertoire was sequenced with immunoSEQ multiplex PCR; TCRdb's copy has only in-frame clones and lacks some. Of 70,000 or so clones listed, roughly 85% are singletons. This specimen consisted of CD4+ or CD8+ T cells sorted from blood, obtained in a trial of the OX40 agonist ivuxolimab. The chain links TRBV19 to TRBJ1-2, with a possible D match to TRBD1 (6 bases). The receptor comes from an adult with an advanced solid tumor such as melanoma, head and neck, liver or kidney cancer. The CDR3 region has the DNA TGTGCCATCTCGGGGGCAGTCAACTATGGCTACACCTTC. Translated, it gives CAISGAVNYGYTF.